Below, one T cell receptor (beta chain) is given with its context. What it binds is not known. Generated by immunoSEQ multiplex PCR, the TCRdb table keeps only in-frame clones and is missing some. This table has tens of thousands of clones, around nine tenths appearing once. These data originate in a study of PD-1 blockade in classical Hodgkin lymphoma. Study in general: Each patient was given nivolumab 3 mg/kg through a vein every 2 weeks.

Time point noted: cycle 4 day 1 (C4D1), after less than 7 weeks of nivolumab. No patient escaped relapse after autologous stem cell transplantation, and brentuximab vedotin exposure varied. V gave up 4 bases and J gave up 1 base, with 14 bases separating them. There are 16 residues in the CDR3. Looked up from germline, CDR1 is SGHNT and CDR2 is YYREEE (reference sequence). Notes on the study in general: Undefined causes, possibly disease activity or prior therapy, underlie the repertoire differences. Baseline TCR diversity was reportedly lower in newly diagnosed patients than in healthy donors. It was reported as lower still in relapsed/refractory patients. Complete responders started with a diversity level that resembled newly diagnosed patients at baseline.

This receptor was obtained from a human donor with classical Hodgkin lymphoma. This sequence joins TRBV5-4 and TRBJ2-2; D might be TRBD2 (7 bases). The material sequenced was peripheral blood mononuclear cells (PBMCs), taken before the fourth cycle of nivolumab. This chain's CDR3 is CASSPLGGGNTGELFF. CDR3 in DNA: TGTGCCAGCAGCCCCCTAGGGGGGGGGAACACCGGGGAGCTGTTTTTT.